The T cell receptor (beta chain) under discussion was sequenced for a study of T-cell memory formation after mild COVID-19. Study-wide results and limits: Cross-reactive memory seemingly joined, as some responding clones were found in pre-infection memory.

TCRdb reanalysed the 5' RACE reads using MiXCR and keeps one entry per CDR3 protein. The data show over 500,000 distinct CDR3 sequences, with 15% to 20% seen just once and about 8.1% held by the top ten. Germline CDR1 is LGHNA and CDR2 is YSLEER. The CDR3 is 13 residues long. V lost 0 bases and J 8 bases, leaving 8 bases between the germline ends. About this clonotype: Its antigen is as yet unknown.

The chain links TRBV4-3 to TRBJ2-1; D uncertain. What was sequenced was PBMCs or a T cell subset sorted from them (not recorded which). The TCR sequence derives from an adult woman who had mild COVID-19 (a few samples of this study predate the infection). Cell type and time point are not known. CDR3 residues: CASSQEEAHEQFF. The CDR3 coding sequence is TGCGCCAGCAGCCAAGAGGAAGCCCATGAGCAGTTCTTC.